One sample yielded the 26 T cell receptor beta chains listed below, sequenced in a study of tumor and adjacent non-tumor tissue in lung cancer. The template was RNA from unsorted bulk tissue. Three rounds of nested PCR, following a modified ARM-PCR protocol, produced the TCRbeta library. Each CDR3 protein gets one entry after TCRdb re-called the multiplex PCR reads with MiXCR. Of roughly 67,000 distinct CDR3 sequences listed, 50% to 60% are singletons. The sequenced material came from lung tumor tissue. Every receptor here comes from a man in his forties or fifties with non-small cell lung cancer.

On this clonotype itself: A much larger clone lies one base from this, so it may be a read error. V gene TRBV2 combines with J gene TRBJ2-1; no reliable D call. Trimming pared 8 bases from V and 6 bases from J, leaving 11 bases between. Germline V gene sequence: CDR1 SNHLY, CDR2 FYNNEI. The CDR3 is made up of 12 amino acids. This CDR3 reads CASCRQSNEQFF. For the CDR3, the DNA is TGTGCCAGCTGTCGGCAGAGCAATGAGCAGTTCTTC.

As concerns this clonotype: A single base separates this from a much larger clone, so it may be a read error. The chain combines TRBV10-2 with TRBJ1-5; D is uncertain. Trimming took 3 bases from V and 6 from J, leaving 6 bases between them. Germline values: CDR1 WSHSY, CDR2 SAAADI. The CDR3 length is 12 residues. The CDR3: CASSDPTQPQHF. DNA of the CDR3: TGCGCCAGCAGTGATCCCACTCAGCCCCAGCATTTT.

With respect to this clonotype: At one boundary the junction diverges from the germline segment, which might be a read error. The J gene is TRBJ2-1, the V gene TRBV12-3 or TRBV12-4; D is possibly TRBD1 (5 bases). The CDR3 has 14 amino acids. Written as DNA, the CDR3 is TGTACCAGCAGTTTTGACAGCTCATACAATGAGCAGTTCTTC. Translating gives CTSSFDSSYNEQFF.

V usage is TRBV6-5 and J usage is TRBJ2-2, with D possibly matching TRBD2 (6 bases). The V gene's germline CDR1 is MNHEY and CDR2 SVGAGI. The V and J ends lost 8 bases and 8 bases respectively, with 27 bases between them. The CDR3 spans 17 residues. The CDR3 loop is CASRLLLPPWEAGELFF. In nucleotides, the CDR3 is TGTGCCAGCCGTCTCCTCCTTCCGCCCTGGGAGGCTGGGGAGCTGTTTTTT.

As for this clonotype: One end of the junction fails to match germline, which may point to a read error. The chain combines TRBV20-1 with TRBJ2-3; tentatively, D is TRBD2 (7 bases). The CDR3 is 16 residues long. Germline CDR1 is DFQATT and CDR2 is SNEGSKA (reference sequence). The CDR3 region is CSPRDTERGASGTQYF. Here the CDR3 DNA reads TGCAGTCCTAGAGATACCGAACGGGGGGCTAGTGGTACGCAGTATTTT.

Concerning this clonotype itself: This may come from a read error, since a much larger clone is one base off. The chain carries TRBV6-5 and TRBJ2-2; 8 nucleotides agree with TRBD2. V gave up 6 bases and J gave up 0 bases; unmatched junction bases: 3. CDR1 and CDR2 from the germline V gene are MNHEY and SVGAGI. This CDR3 is 15 amino acids long. Here the CDR3 reads CASRLLAANTGELFF. The CDR3 DNA reads TGTGCCAGCAGGCTACTAGCGGCGAACACCGGGGAGCTGTTTTTT.

This clonotype was picked up one time. The junction shows a germline mismatch at one end, possibly a read error. The chain recombines TRBV5-4 with TRBJ2-5; D unresolved. The CDR3 consists of 14 residues. The germline CDR1 and CDR2 sequences are SGHNT and YYREEE (reference sequence). The CDR3 DNA is TGTGCCAGCGGCTCGGAGTGGGGTGAAGAGGCCCAGTACTTC. Translation: CASGSEWGEEAQYF.

This clonotype showed up just a few times. Being one base from a much bigger clone, this may be a read error. The chain employs TRBV4-2 and TRBJ1-1; TRBD1 aligns across 7 bases. CDR3 length: 17 amino acids. Germline CDR1 reads LGHNA; CDR2 reads YNFKEQ. DNA of the CDR3: TGTGCCAGCAGCCGGAACAGGGGTATGAATTGGAACGCTGAAGCTTTCTTT. Its protein is CASSRNRGMNWNAEAFF.

About this clonotype: At one boundary the junction diverges from the germline segment, which might be a read error. The chain employs TRBV11-1 and TRBJ2-1, with D possibly TRBD1 on 6 matching bases. Germline CDR1 and CDR2: SGHAT and FQDESV (reference sequence). The CDR3 contains 13 residues. Here the CDR3 DNA reads TGTGCCAGCAGCTTAGAACGGACAGACAATGAGCAGTTC. Translated, it gives CASSLERTDNEQF. Full variable domain (missing parts from reference TRBV11-1 and TRBJ2-1): EAEVAQSPRYKITEKSQAVAFWCDPISGHATLYWYRQILGQGPELLVQFQDESVVDDSQLPKDRFSAERLKGVDSTLKIQPAELGDSAMYLCASSLERTDNEQFGPGTRLTVL.

V and J are TRBV7-9 and TRBJ2-5; 9 positions agree with TRBD2. Germline V CDR1 and CDR2: SEHNR, FQNEAQ (reference sequence). The CDR3 loop spans 15 amino acids. The V and J ends lost 5 bases and 3 bases, in that order; junction bases with no gene match: 7. CDR3 sequence: CASSPGASGKETQYF. The DNA of the CDR3 is TGTGCCAGCAGCCCTGGGGCTAGCGGGAAAGAGACCCAGTACTTC.

This clonotype was counted a few times. This chain links TRBV28 with TRBJ1-2; TRBD1 might be the D (5 bases). Germline V lookup: CDR1 MDHEN, CDR2 SYDVKM. The V end was cut by 4 bases, the J end by 6 bases, with 15 bases between. This CDR3 has 14 residues. The CDR3 protein is CASSSRGGNDGYTF. The DNA for the CDR3 is TGTGCCAGCAGTTCCCGTGGGGGAAACGATGGCTACACCTTC.

About this clonotype itself: Germline is not matched at one junction end, which may reflect a read error. The chain carries TRBV11-2 and TRBJ1-1, with D perhaps TRBD1 (5 bases). This CDR3 comprises 14 residues. In germline, CDR1 is SGHAT, CDR2 FQNNGV. The CDR3 DNA reads TGTTCCAGCAGCATGTTAGGGGTTGGGACTGAAGCTTTCTTT. Its protein product is CSSSMLGVGTEAFF.

This clonotype was seen once. A much bigger clone sits one base away, suggesting this may be a read error. The chain has TRBV12-3 or TRBV12-4 and TRBJ1-1, with a possible D match to TRBD1 (5 bases). The CDR3 spans 12 residues. CDR3: CVSRVTSTEAFF. CDR3 DNA sequence: TGTGTCAGCAGGGTCACGAGCACTGAAGCTTTCTTT.

This clonotype was seen many times. V is TRBV7-8 and J is TRBJ1-6; D perhaps matches TRBD1 (6 bases). Trimming left V 5 bases short and J 9 bases short, with 17 bases between. This CDR3 region has 15 residues. Germline V gene sequence: CDR1 SGHVS, CDR2 FQNEAQ. CDR3 region: CASSPLRQVLSPLHF. In DNA, the CDR3 is TGTGCCAGCAGCCCCTTAAGACAGGTTCTTTCACCCCTCCACTTT.

The chain recombines TRBV28 with TRBJ1-5; D is possibly TRBD1 (5 bases). This CDR3 spans 14 amino acids. Germline CDR1 MDHEN, CDR2 SYDVKM. Trimming left V 5 bases short and J 3 bases short, with 11 bases between. The CDR3 region has the DNA TGTGCCAGCAGTAGGGACTTCGCCAATCAGCCCCAGCATTTT. Protein sequence: CASSRDFANQPQHF.

The CDR3 spells CIAREGTASNYGYTF. The CDR3 coding sequence is TGCATTGCCAGAGAGGGGACAGCCAGCAACTATGGCTACACCTTC. The chain couples TRBV20-1 to TRBJ1-2; 7 bases are shared with TRBD1. Per germline, CDR1 DFQATT and CDR2 SNEGSKA (reference sequence). This CDR3 is built from 15 residues.

V gene TRBV11-3 combines with J gene TRBJ2-1; D is uncertain. Germline lookup yields CDR1 SGHNT and CDR2 YENEEA. The CDR3 sequence is 15 residues long. V was cut by 5 bases and J by 0 bases, with 11 bases left in between. CDR3 nucleotides: TGTGCCAGCAGCCCAATAAGGAGCTCCTACAATGAGCAGTTCTTC. This sequence encodes CASSPIRSSYNEQFF.

This clonotype was seen a handful of times. The chain uses TRBV5-1 and TRBJ2-3; 9 nucleotides align to TRBD1. CDR1 is SGHRS, CDR2 YFSETQ, per germline. The CDR3 sequence is 15 residues long. Trimming removed 0 bases from V and 3 bases from J; junction bases left unmatched: 2. CDR3 loop: CASSLAGQGTDTQYF. CDR3 DNA: TGCGCCAGCAGCTTGGCTGGACAGGGGACAGATACGCAGTATTTT.

This clonotype was observed many times. V usage is TRBV6-5 and J usage is TRBJ2-4, with D possibly being TRBD2 (5 bases). Deletions cut 0 bases from V and 1 base from J, with 13 bases between. The CDR3 sequence is 17 residues long. The germline CDR1 and CDR2 sequences are MNHEY and SVGAGI. The CDR3 region is CASSYSLGSPAKNIQYF. The CDR3, as DNA: TGTGCCAGCAGTTACTCGCTGGGGAGTCCGGCCAAAAACATTCAGTACTTC.

Regarding this clonotype: A read error may explain this, as a much larger clone is one base away. J is TRBJ2-7 and V is TRBV20-1; D not certain. The CDR3 has 11 residues. CDR1 and CDR2 from the germline V gene are DFQATT and SNEGSKA (reference sequence). The CDR3 DNA is TGCAGTGCTAGAGACAGTTACGAGCATTACTTC. Residues: CSARDSYEHYF.

With regard to this clonotype: At one end the junction does not follow the germline gene, possibly because of a read error. This chain links TRBV10-3 with TRBJ2-7; 8 bases agree with TRBD2. The CDR3 consists of 11 residues. CDR1 is ENHRY and CDR2 is SYGVKD in the germline V gene. The CDR3 sequence: CVISGGYEQYF. Written as DNA, the CDR3 is TGTGTCATCTCGGGGGGGTACGAGCAGTACTTC.

A few counts support this clonotype. This chain links TRBV29-1 with TRBJ2-2; D might be TRBD2 (5 bases). CDR3 size: 14 residues. Germline V gene data show CDR1 as SQVTM and CDR2 as ANQGSEA. The V end lost 0 bases, the J end lost 6 bases, and 11 bases lay between the germline ends. The CDR3 DNA follows: TGCAGCGTTGAAGAGATGGCCGGGGCCGGGGAGCTGTTTTTT. Amino acids: CSVEEMAGAGELFF.

This clonotype has just a few counts. The rearrangement uses TRBV20-1 and TRBJ1-6; 9 positions match TRBD1. The CDR3 totals 13 residues. Looked up from germline, CDR1 is DFQATT and CDR2 is SNEGSKA (reference sequence). V shed 6 bases and J 10 bases; nucleotides not matched to a gene: 7. CDR3 amino acids: CSAHRGLGSPLHF. The CDR3 DNA sequence: TGCAGTGCCCACAGGGGGCTCGGGTCACCCCTCCACTTT.

As concerns this clonotype: A read error may explain this, as a much larger clone is one base away. This chain links TRBV10-3 with TRBJ1-5, with D possibly TRBD1 on 5 matching bases. This CDR3 has 14 amino acids. Deletions cut 7 bases from V and 4 bases from J, with 14 bases between. Germline CDR1 is ENHRY and CDR2 is SYGVKD. CDR3 in amino acids: CAITDRGPNQPQHF. CDR3 sequence (DNA): TGTGCCATCACTGATAGGGGTCCAAATCAGCCCCAGCATTTT.

For this clonotype: This clone may be a read error of a much larger clone one base away. The V and J genes are TRBV29-1 and TRBJ2-7, with TRBD2 as a possible D gene (6 bases). CDR1 and CDR2 (germline): SQVTM, ANQGSEA. The CDR3 contains 14 residues. The CDR3 region has the DNA TGCAGTGTCAAACCCGAGACTAGCTCCTACGAGCAGTACTTC. This gives the protein CSVKPETSSYEQYF.

This clonotype was recorded at least ten times. The chain combines TRBV29-1 with TRBJ1-1; possibly TRBD1 for D (5 bases). V was clipped by 4 bases and J by 0 bases, with 6 bases between them. CDR1 and CDR2 from the germline V gene are SQVTM and ANQGSEA. The length of the CDR3 is 12 residues. In DNA form, the CDR3 reads TGCAGCGTTGGGACACTGAACACTGAAGCTTTCTTT. Translation: CSVGTLNTEAFF. The variable domain in full, with the rest retrieved from reference TRBV29-1 and TRBJ1-1, is SAVISQKPSRDICQRGTSLTIQCQVDSQVTMMFWYRQQPGQSLTLIATANQGSEATYESGFVIDKFPISRPNLTFSTLTVSNMSPEDSSIYLCSVGTLNTEAFFGQGTRLTVV.